This note documents a single T cell receptor beta chain sequence. The antigen remains undetermined. Researchers ran the PCR with 60 Vbeta and 13 Jbeta primers. Here immunoSEQ multiplex PCR was the method, and the copy in TCRdb shows in-frame clones only, minus some. The sample has 85,000 to 100,000 clones; approximately 80% are singletons. This entry belongs to a study of cytomegalovirus exposure and HLA in healthy donors. Study findings and constraints: For TCR beta chains, V- and J-gene trimming was later linked to a missense DCLRE1C variant.

The CDR3 has 21 amino acids. With 4 bases clipped from V and 6 bases from J, the junction kept 27 bases outside the gene matches. Germline-derived CDR1 and CDR2 are MGHRA and YSYEKL. Sequenced material: PBMCs. The chain has TRBV4-1 and TRBJ1-1, with 9 positions matching TRBD1. The sequence was collected from a male donor in good health and CMV-seropositive. DNA of the CDR3: TGCGCCAGCAGCCTTCCGGGACAGGGATCCACTGAAGCTTTCTTATCCCCTGAAGCTTTCTTT. This translates into CASSLPGQGSTEAFLSPEAFF.